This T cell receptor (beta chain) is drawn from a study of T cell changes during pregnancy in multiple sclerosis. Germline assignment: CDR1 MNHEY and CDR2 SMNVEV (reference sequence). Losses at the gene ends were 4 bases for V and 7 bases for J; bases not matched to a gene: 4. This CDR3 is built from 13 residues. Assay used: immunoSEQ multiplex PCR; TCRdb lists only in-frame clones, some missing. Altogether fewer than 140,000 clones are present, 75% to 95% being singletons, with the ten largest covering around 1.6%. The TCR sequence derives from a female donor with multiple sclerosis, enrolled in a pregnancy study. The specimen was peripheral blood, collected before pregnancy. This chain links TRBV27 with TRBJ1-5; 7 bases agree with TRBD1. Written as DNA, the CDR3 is TGTGCCAGCAGTTACAGGGGTGGGCAGCCCCAGCATTTT. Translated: CASSYRGGQPQHF.